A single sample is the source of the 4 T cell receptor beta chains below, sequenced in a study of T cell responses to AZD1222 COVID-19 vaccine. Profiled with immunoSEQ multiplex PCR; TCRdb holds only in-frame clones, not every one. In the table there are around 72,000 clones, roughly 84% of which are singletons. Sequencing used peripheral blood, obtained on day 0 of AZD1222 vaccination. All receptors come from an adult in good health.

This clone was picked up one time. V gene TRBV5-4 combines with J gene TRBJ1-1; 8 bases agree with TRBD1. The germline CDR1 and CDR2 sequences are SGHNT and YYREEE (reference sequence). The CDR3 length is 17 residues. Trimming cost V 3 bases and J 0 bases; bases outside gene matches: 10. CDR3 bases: TGTGCCAGCAGCTACTACAGGGGGGAAAAGATGAACACTGAAGCTTTCTTT. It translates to CASSYYRGEKMNTEAFF.

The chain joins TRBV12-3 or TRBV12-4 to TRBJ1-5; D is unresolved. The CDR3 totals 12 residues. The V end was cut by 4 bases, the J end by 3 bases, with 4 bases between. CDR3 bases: TGTGCCAGCAGTTGGGTCAATCAGCCCCAGCATTTT. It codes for CASSWVNQPQHF.

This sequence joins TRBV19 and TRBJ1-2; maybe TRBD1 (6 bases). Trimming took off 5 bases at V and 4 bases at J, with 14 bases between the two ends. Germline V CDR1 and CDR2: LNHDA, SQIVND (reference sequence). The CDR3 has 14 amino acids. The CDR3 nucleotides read TGTGCCAGTAGTCCACAGGGCATAGGCTATGGCTACACCTTC. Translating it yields CASSPQGIGYGYTF.

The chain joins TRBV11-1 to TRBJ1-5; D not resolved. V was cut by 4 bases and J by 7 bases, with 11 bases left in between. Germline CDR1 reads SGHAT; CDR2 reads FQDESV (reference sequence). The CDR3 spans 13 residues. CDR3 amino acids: CASSSFEGQPQHF. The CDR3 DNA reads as TGTGCCAGCAGCTCATTTGAAGGCCAGCCCCAGCATTTT.